This TCR beta chain was identified during a study of T-cell memory formation after mild COVID-19. About the research overall: TCR clusters were mostly donor specific. Whole-study findings and limits: Contracting CD4+ clones sat mainly in CM and EM; CD8+ in EMRA. Pre-infection memory showed some responding clones, and this suggested that cross-reactive memory joined. Whether day 37 second-wave clones are SARS-CoV-2-specific was not confirmed.

MiXCR was run by TCRdb on the 5' RACE reads, yielding one entry per CDR3 protein. The sample has roughly 7,000 distinct CDR3 sequences; less than 75% are singletons. In its sample, this clonotype is medium-sized. Antigen: not known. This CDR3 region has 12 residues. Trimming took 8 bases from V and 5 from J; bases not matched to a gene: 6. Germline V gives CDR1 DFQATT, CDR2 SNEGSKA (reference sequence). The sequencing input was PBMCs or a T cell subset sorted from them (not recorded which). The chain recombines TRBV20-1 with TRBJ2-1; 7 nucleotides agree with TRBD2. The TCR was taken from an adult who had mild COVID-19 (a few samples of this study predate the infection). Cell type and time point are not known. Here the CDR3 DNA reads TGCAGTCAAGCGGGACCCCACAATGAGCAGTTCTTC. Encoded protein: CSQAGPHNEQFF.